A single sample is the source of the 31 T cell receptor beta chains below, sequenced in a study of blood T cell repertoires in COVID-19 (TCRdb year 2020). Libraries were built with the immunoSEQ multiplex PCR assay. Not all clones reach the TCRdb copy of this immuneACCESS table, which keeps in-frame sequences only. Checked studies attribute under half of the gap to unresolved V genes and leave the rest unexplained. The sample contains roughly 300,000 clones, around 85% of them found a single time. The top ten clonotypes cover approximately 7.6% of the sample. Sequences were obtained from peripheral blood. Every receptor here comes from a human donor in a cohort sampled during active COVID-19.

The rearrangement joins TRBV7-2 to TRBJ2-3, with 7 bases fitting TRBD1. With V trimmed by 5 bases and J by 6 bases, 2 bases remained unmatched. Germline V gives CDR1 SGHTA, CDR2 FQGNSA. The CDR3 covers 12 residues. The CDR3 protein is CASSLQGDTQYF. CDR3 nucleotide sequence: TGTGCCAGCAGCCTACAGGGGGATACGCAGTATTTT.

This chain joins TRBV9 and TRBJ1-2, with D unclear. V shed 4 bases and J shed 2 bases, with 9 bases lying between them. This CDR3 contains 13 residues. The germline gives CDR1 SGDLS, CDR2 YYNGEE. The CDR3 reads CASSPRENYGYTF. In nucleotides, the CDR3 is TGTGCCAGCAGCCCGAGGGAAAACTATGGCTACACCTTC.

This clone came up a few times. This chain uses TRBV11-2 with TRBJ2-7; TRBD2 agrees at 9 bases. Germline CDR1 reads SGHAT; CDR2 reads FQNNGV. With V trimmed by 3 bases and J by 5 bases, 2 bases remained unmatched. The CDR3 covers 13 residues. The CDR3 nucleotides are TGTGCCAGCAGCTTGAGCGGGGGGAACGAGCAGTACTTC. Translation: CASSLSGGNEQYF.

This sequence joins TRBV7-9 and TRBJ2-3; D possibly corresponds to TRBD2 (6 bases). Germline lookup yields CDR1 SEHNR and CDR2 FQNEAQ (reference sequence). Deletions cut 6 bases from V and 3 bases from J, with 19 bases between. The CDR3 sequence is 16 residues long. Here the CDR3 DNA reads TGTGCCAGCAGGCGCGCCGGGACGGAGGGGACAGATACGCAGTATTTT. It specifies CASRRAGTEGTDTQYF. Supplemented by reference TRBV7-9 and TRBJ2-3, the full variable domain reads DTGVSQNPRHKITKRGQNVTFRCDPISEHNRLYWYRQTLGQGPEFLTYFQNEAQLEKSRLLSDRFSAERPKGSFSTLEIQRTEQGDSAMYLCASRRAGTEGTDTQYFGPGTRLTVL.

The CDR3: CATSRDDRGGETQYF. CDR3 DNA sequence: TGTGCCACCAGCAGAGATGACAGGGGCGGAGAGACCCAGTACTTC. This sequence joins TRBV15 and TRBJ2-5; 8 bases line up with TRBD1. V shed 0 bases and J 4 bases; nucleotides not matched to a gene: 4. CDR1 and CDR2 from the germline V gene are LNHNV and YYDKDF (reference sequence). CDR3 length: 15 amino acids.

The genes are TRBV6-5 and TRBJ1-3; tentatively, D is TRBD1 (5 bases). The CDR3 spans 13 residues. Germline CDR1 is MNHEY and CDR2 is SVGAGI. V was cut by 5 bases and J by 0 bases, with 5 bases left in between. This chain's CDR3 is CASSTGSGNTIYF. The CDR3 DNA follows: TGTGCCAGCAGTACAGGCTCTGGAAACACCATATATTTT.

This rearrangement joins TRBV2 to TRBJ2-3; unclear D gene. Germline V gene sequence: CDR1 SNHLY, CDR2 FYNNEI. This CDR3 contains 10 residues. Between the trimmed V and J ends, which lost 8 bases and 7 bases, there was a span of 7 bases. The CDR3 sequence is CASLENTQYF. The CDR3 DNA is TGTGCCAGCTTAGAGAATACGCAGTATTTT.

This chain connects TRBV7-2 to TRBJ2-7, with 8 positions matching TRBD1. This CDR3 contains 15 residues. After removal of 1 base from V and 0 bases from J, the junction contained 2 bases not matched to a gene. CDR1 is SGHTA and CDR2 is FQGNSA in the germline V gene. The CDR3 is CASSLVQGGSYEQYF. For the CDR3, the DNA is TGTGCCAGCAGCTTAGTACAGGGGGGCTCCTACGAGCAGTACTTC.

V usage is TRBV30 and J usage is TRBJ2-4, with a possible D match to TRBD1 (6 bases). V shed 2 bases and J shed 6 bases, with 11 bases lying between them. This CDR3 has 13 amino acids. Germline V CDR1 and CDR2: GTSNPN, SVGIG (reference sequence). CDR3: CAWSQDRRNIQYF. CDR3 coding DNA: TGTGCCTGGAGTCAGGACAGACGAAACATTCAGTACTTC. Full variable domain (outside the CDR3, taken from reference TRBV30 and TRBJ2-4): SQTIHQWPATLVQPVGSPLSLECTVEGTSNPNLYWYRQAAGRGLQLLFYSVGIGQISSEVPQNLSASRPQDRQFILSSKKLLLSDSGFYLCAWSQDRRNIQYFGAGTRLSVL.

In DNA form, the CDR3 reads TGTGCCAGCAGCTTAGAGGGGGCAATGGGAAGAAACACCATATATTTT. Amino acid sequence: CASSLEGAMGRNTIYF. V gene TRBV11-2 combines with J gene TRBJ1-3; D possibly corresponds to TRBD1 (6 bases). Trimming took off 0 bases at V and 5 bases at J, with 14 bases between the two ends. CDR3 size: 16 residues. Germline CDR1 SGHAT, CDR2 FQNNGV.

The chain is built from TRBV7-2 and TRBJ2-1, with a weak D call TRBD2 (5 bases). The CDR3 has 16 amino acids. From germline, CDR1 is SGHTA and CDR2 FQGNSA. V was cut by 0 bases and J by 2 bases, with 11 bases left in between. The CDR3 DNA reads TGTGCCAGCAGCTTAGCGCCAGCGGTTCCCTACAATGAGCAGTTCTTC. Its protein is CASSLAPAVPYNEQFF.

In its sample, this clone was seen once. This chain joins TRBV29-1 and TRBJ1-2, with D perhaps TRBD1 (6 bases). The CDR3 totals 14 residues. Germline CDR1 reads SQVTM; CDR2 reads ANQGSEA. Trimming removed 4 bases from V and 2 bases from J, with 14 bases in between. CDR3 in DNA: TGCAGCGTTGGCCCCCCTACAGGGAACTATGGCTACACCTTC. Amino acid sequence: CSVGPPTGNYGYTF.

V usage is TRBV9 and J usage is TRBJ2-2, with 7 bases identical to TRBD2. The CDR3 is made up of 16 amino acids. V gave up 1 base and J gave up 4 bases; unmatched junction bases: 7. The germline CDR1 and CDR2 sequences are SGDLS and YYNGEE. CDR3 coding DNA: TGTGCCAGCAGCGTAACGTCGGGGGGTGGCACCGGGGAGCTGTTTTTT. It specifies CASSVTSGGGTGELFF.

Here the CDR3 reads CASSLVQGDKYF. The CDR3 DNA reads as TGCGCCAGCAGCTTGGTACAGGGAGATAAGTACTTC. This chain joins TRBV5-1 and TRBJ2-7, with a tentative D call TRBD1 (6 bases). V dropped 0 bases and J dropped 11 bases, with 12 bases sitting between them. Germline V gene data show CDR1 as SGHRS and CDR2 as YFSETQ. The CDR3 loop spans 12 amino acids.

This chain connects TRBV6-5 to TRBJ1-1; 7 nucleotides match TRBD1. V trimming: 6 bases; J trimming: 4 bases; junction bases outside the gene matches: 11. Germline lookup yields CDR1 MNHEY and CDR2 SVGAGI. The CDR3 loop spans 15 amino acids. The DNA for the CDR3 is TGTGCCAGCAGATCGACAGGGCCCCTAATCACTGAAGCTTTCTTT. Protein sequence: CASRSTGPLITEAFF.

This chain connects TRBV27 to TRBJ1-1; D not certain. The CDR3 sequence is 13 residues long. V was pared by 7 bases and J by 4 bases, with 13 bases between. The germline V gene encodes CDR1 MNHEY and CDR2 SMNVEV (reference sequence). CDR3 loop: CASTPLEGTEAFF. CDR3 DNA: TGTGCCAGCACCCCCCTGGAGGGCACTGAAGCTTTCTTT.

V and J are TRBV6-5 and TRBJ2-3; possible D gene TRBD2, 6 bases. The CDR3 runs 15 residues. Trimming took 4 bases from V and 2 from J, leaving 13 bases between them. The germline CDR1 and CDR2 sequences are MNHEY and SVGAGI. The CDR3 nucleotides read TGTGCCAGCAGTTCTTTACTGGACTACACAGATACGCAGTATTTT. Protein: CASSSLLDYTDTQYF.

CDR3 residues: CATSGPRDREGEQYF. The CDR3 DNA reads as TGTGCCACCAGCGGGCCCCGGGACAGGGAGGGCGAGCAGTACTTC. This chain connects TRBV15 to TRBJ2-7; 9 bases match TRBD1. This CDR3 region has 15 residues. Germline assignment: CDR1 LNHNV and CDR2 YYDKDF (reference sequence). After removal of 5 bases from V and 6 bases from J, the junction contained 11 bases not matched to a gene.

This sequence joins TRBV9 and TRBJ1-1; TRBD1 is a possible D gene (6 bases). This CDR3 is 12 amino acids long. V was pared by 4 bases and J by 11 bases, with 15 bases between. Per the germline V gene, CDR1 is SGDLS and CDR2 is YYNGEE. CDR3 DNA: TGTGCCAGCAGCCTCAAAGGGGGGGAGGCTTTCTTT. Amino acid sequence: CASSLKGGEAFF.

The chain links TRBV27 to TRBJ1-5; no reliable D call. CDR3 length: 16 amino acids. CDR1 MNHEY and CDR2 SMNVEV come from the germline V gene (reference sequence). Trimming shortened V by 4 bases and J by 2 bases, and 15 bases separated the two germline ends. CDR3 sequence: CASSSGLLYGNQPQHF. In DNA, the CDR3 is TGTGCCAGCAGTTCCGGTCTCCTCTACGGCAATCAGCCCCAGCATTTT.

The chain carries TRBV20-1 and TRBJ2-7; TRBD1 is a possible D gene (5 bases). V lost 3 bases and J lost 4, with 19 bases in between. CDR1 and CDR2 (germline): DFQATT, SNEGSKA (reference sequence). This CDR3 is 15 amino acids long. The DNA for the CDR3 is TGCAGTGCTAGTTTGCTTTTGGGGCCCAATTACGAGCAGTACTTC. As protein: CSASLLLGPNYEQYF.

V gene TRBV7-3 combines with J gene TRBJ2-2; TRBD1 matches at 7 bases. Per germline, CDR1 SGHTA and CDR2 FQGTGA. Losses at the gene ends were 5 bases for V and 6 bases for J; bases not matched to a gene: 9. CDR3 length equals 15 residues. The CDR3 DNA reads TGTGCCAGCAGCCTACAGGGGACCGGGGCCGGGGAGCTGTTTTTT. Translation: CASSLQGTGAGELFF.

The DNA for the CDR3 is TGCGCCAGCAGCGGGGGGATAAACAATGAGCAGTTCTTC. It translates to CASSGGINNEQFF. This chain uses TRBV5-1 with TRBJ2-1; weak D call: TRBD2 (6 bases). V was clipped by 4 bases and J by 5 bases, with 10 bases between them. This CDR3 region has 13 residues. In germline, CDR1 is SGHRS, CDR2 YFSETQ.

The chain combines TRBV12-3 or TRBV12-4 with TRBJ1-5; a weak D match, TRBD1 (5 bases). This CDR3 has 12 amino acids. V lost 4 bases to trimming and J lost 7 bases, with 8 bases between them. CDR3 sequence (DNA): TGTGCCAGCAGTTCCGGGGGGCAGCCCCAGCATTTT. Its translation: CASSSGGQPQHF.

In its sample, this clone was seen a few times. At the DNA level, this CDR3 is encoded by other sequences in the same sample as well. The CDR3 spells CASSPGQGNSPLHF. CDR3 coding DNA: TGTGCCAGCAGTCCGGGACAGGGGAATTCACCCCTCCACTTT. The chain has TRBV6-5 and TRBJ1-6; 10 bases match TRBD1. V was clipped by 5 bases and J by 7 bases; unmatched bases: 2. Germline V lookup: CDR1 MNHEY, CDR2 SVGAGI. CDR3 length: 14 amino acids.

This clone was counted a few times. The rearrangement joins TRBV5-6 to TRBJ2-7; possible D gene TRBD2, 5 bases. V lost 4 bases, J lost 0 bases, and 14 bases lay in between. The CDR3 contains 15 residues. The germline V gene has CDR1 SGHDT and CDR2 YYEEEE. CDR3 DNA sequence: TGTGCCAGCAGCCCCTTGGACTCCTACTCCTACGAGCAGTACTTC. Translating gives CASSPLDSYSYEQYF.

This CDR3 reads CASSASRFFRGRYEQYF. The CDR3 nucleotides read TGTGCCAGCAGTGCCTCCCGTTTTTTTAGGGGGCGATACGAGCAGTACTTC. The chain combines TRBV2 with TRBJ2-7; 7 bases match TRBD1. J was trimmed by 4 bases and V by 4 bases; bases with no gene match: 16. The CDR3 consists of 17 residues. Per the germline V gene, CDR1 is SNHLY and CDR2 is FYNNEI.

This clone showed up just a few times. V and J are TRBV30 and TRBJ2-7, with TRBD1 as a possible D gene (6 bases). V was trimmed by 1 base and J by 3 bases, leaving 13 bases between them. Germline values: CDR1 GTSNPN, CDR2 SVGIG (reference sequence). The length of the CDR3 is 14 residues. In nucleotides, the CDR3 is TGTGCCTGGAGTGACCTCACAGGGTTCTACGAGCAGTACTTC. Protein product: CAWSDLTGFYEQYF.

This clone showed up just once. The chain has TRBV2 and TRBJ2-5; possibly TRBD2 for D (5 bases). The CDR3 has 13 residues. CDR1 SNHLY and CDR2 FYNNEI come from the germline V gene. Trimming left V 3 bases short and J 9 bases short, with 14 bases between. The CDR3 loop is CASSEDSTWAQYF. CDR3 bases: TGTGCCAGCAGTGAGGACTCGACCTGGGCCCAGTACTTC. Looking up the rest from reference TRBV2 and TRBJ2-5 gives the full variable domain: EPEVTQTPSHQVTQMGQEVILRCVPISNHLYFYWYRQILGQKVEFLVSFYNNEISEKSEIFDDQFSVERPDGSNFTLKIRSTKLEDSAMYFCASSEDSTWAQYFGPGTRLLVL.

The rearrangement uses TRBV3-1 (or the pseudogene TRBV3-2) and TRBJ1-4, with unresolved D. The CDR3 has 16 residues. V shed 5 bases and J shed 7 bases, with 20 bases lying between them. Germline CDR1 LGHDT, CDR2 YNNKEL (reference sequence). The DNA for the CDR3 is TGTGCCAGCAGCAAGGGAACGGTTAGTAGCGGTGAAAAACTGTTTTTT. Translated, it gives CASSKGTVSSGEKLFF.

The CDR3 sequence: CASSLSGSWQPQHF. CDR3 nucleotides: TGTGCCAGCAGTTTATCGGGGAGCTGGCAGCCCCAGCATTTT. The rearrangement uses TRBV27 and TRBJ1-5, with D unresolved. Trimming took 0 bases from V and 7 from J, leaving 10 bases between them. Germline V lookup: CDR1 MNHEY, CDR2 SMNVEV (reference sequence). There are 14 residues in the CDR3.